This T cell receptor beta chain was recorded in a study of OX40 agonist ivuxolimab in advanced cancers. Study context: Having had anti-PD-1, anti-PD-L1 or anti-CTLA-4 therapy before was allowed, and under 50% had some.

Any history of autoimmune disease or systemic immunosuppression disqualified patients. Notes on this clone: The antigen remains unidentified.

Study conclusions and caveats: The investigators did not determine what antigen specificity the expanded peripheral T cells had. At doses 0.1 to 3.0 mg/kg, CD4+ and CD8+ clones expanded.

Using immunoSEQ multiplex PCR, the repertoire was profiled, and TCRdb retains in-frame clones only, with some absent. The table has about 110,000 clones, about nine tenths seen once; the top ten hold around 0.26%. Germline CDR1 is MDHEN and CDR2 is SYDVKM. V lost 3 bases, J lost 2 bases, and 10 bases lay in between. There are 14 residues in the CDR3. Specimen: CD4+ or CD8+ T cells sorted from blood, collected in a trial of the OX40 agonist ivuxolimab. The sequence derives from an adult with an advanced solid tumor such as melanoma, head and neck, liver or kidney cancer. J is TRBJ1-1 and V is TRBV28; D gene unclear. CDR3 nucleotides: TGTGCCAGCAGTTTTGACATCCGAAACACTGAAGCTTTCTTT. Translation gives CASSFDIRNTEAFF.